This T cell receptor (beta chain) was sequenced for a study of beta chain features in type 1 diabetes. Overall study context: Age, gender and cell yields were alike across patients and healthy donors. General study points: Type 1 diabetes patients showed a moderate but significant shortening of TCRB CDR3s in all four CD4+ subsets.

This clone showed up just a few times. Its cognate antigen is unknown. This same CDR3 is encoded by further DNA sequences in the sample. This CDR3 has 14 residues. Trimming removed 0 bases from V and 1 base from J, with 2 bases in between. Germline V lookup: CDR1 SGDLS, CDR2 YYNGEE. The investigators reverse transcribed all of the isolated RNA, so they sequenced expressed TCRB transcripts. Produced via immunoSEQ multiplex PCR; TCRdb's table is partial and in-frame only. The table records hundreds of thousands of clones, roughly 13% of them present only once. The receptor was isolated from a young man with type 1 diabetes. This chain uses TRBV9 with TRBJ2-6; no clear D. Sequences were obtained from naive CD4+ T cells from blood. The CDR3 spells CASSVESGANVLTF. In DNA form, the CDR3 reads TGTGCCAGCAGCGTAGAGTCTGGGGCCAACGTCCTGACTTTC.